The rows below give T cell receptor beta chains drawn from one sample of a study of blood T cell repertoires in COVID-19. Method: immunoSEQ multiplex PCR; TCRdb's copy keeps in-frame clones and lacks some. The profile covers about 23,000 clones, with more than 80% appearing a single time and under 20% taken by the ten largest. Sequencing used peripheral blood. Receptor source: a human donor in a cohort sampled during active COVID-19. Each CDR3 is given with its conserved first and last residue. A D gene is named only where the DNA matches it firmly. Some rows have no size entry. The others give once, few or many, or a class for an expanded clone.

d_call | j_call | v_call | clone_size | cdr3_nt | cdr3_aa
. | TRBJ1-1 | TRBV6-1 | . | TGTGCCAGCAGTGAACCCAGGACAGTTGCCTGGCCGAACACTGAAGCTTTCTTT | CASSEPRTVAWPNTEAFF
. | TRBJ2-7 | TRBV5-4 | . | TGTGCCAGCAGCTTGGTGGGCAGGCCAATATACGAGCAGTACTTC | CASSLVGRPIYEQYF
. | TRBJ2-7 | TRBV2 | . | TGTGCCAGCAGTGAAGGAGGGCGGCGGAGCCGAATGGAGCAGTACTTC | CASSEGGRRSRMEQYF
TRBD1 | TRBJ1-1 | TRBV19 | . | TGTGCCAGTAGTAGAGACATCCAGGGGGCCTTAGGGGCCCGGGAAGCTTTCTTT | CASSRDIQGALGAREAFF
TRBD1 | TRBJ1-6 | TRBV19 | once | TGTGCCAGTAGTACCCCGGGGACAGGGGGGACTTCACCCCTCCACTTT | CASSTPGTGGTSPLHF
TRBD1 | TRBJ2-6 | TRBV5-5 | few | TGTGCCAGCAGCTTGTGGGGACAGGGGGCATCTGGGGCCAACGTCCTGACTTTC | CASSLWGQGASGANVLTF
. | TRBJ1-2 | TRBV5-4 | . | TGTGCCAGCAGCACCCGACAGACGCTCTATGGCTACACCTTC | CASSTRQTLYGYTF
. | TRBJ1-1 | TRBV10-3 | few | TGTGCCATCAGTGATACAAGTTTGGCTGAAGCTTTCTTT | CAISDTSLAEAFF
TRBD1 | TRBJ2-5 | TRBV7-2 | . | TGTGCCAGCAGCTTCACAGGGGCCCAAGAGACCCAGTACTTC | CASSFTGAQETQYF
. | TRBJ2-7 | TRBV11-3 | . | TGTGCCAGCAGCGCAATATCCGGGACTGCCTCCTACGAGCAGTACTTC | CASSAISGTASYEQYF
. | TRBJ2-1 | TRBV9 | once | TGTGCCAGCAGTCTGAGCTCCTACAATGAGCAGTTCTTC | CASSLSSYNEQFF
. | TRBJ2-7 | TRBV19 | . | TGTGCCAGTAGTATAGCAGGGCCTCGCGGAACCGAGCAGTACTTC | CASSIAGPRGTEQYF
TRBD1 | TRBJ1-1 | TRBV2 | . | TGTGCCAGCAATGACAGGGGGTGGACTGAAGCTTTCTTT | CASNDRGWTEAFF
TRBD2 | TRBJ2-3 | TRBV6-5 | . | TGTGCCAGCAGACTAGCGGGGGGATTCACAGATACGCAGTATTTT | CASRLAGGFTDTQYF
TRBD2 | TRBJ2-7 | TRBV6-5 | . | TGTGCCAGCGGACAGCCGGGGGGGGGCCTCGAGCAGTACTTC | CASGQPGGGLEQYF
TRBD1 | TRBJ2-2 | TRBV19 | . | TGTGCCAGTCAAATGCCGACAGGGGGTACCGGGGAGCTGTTTTTT | CASQMPTGGTGELFF
TRBD1 | TRBJ1-4 | TRBV4-3 | . | TGCGCCAGCAGCCCGGACGGGACAGGGAGCGAAAAACTGTTTTTT | CASSPDGTGSEKLFF
TRBD1 | TRBJ2-7 | TRBV5-1 | once | TGCGCCAGCAGCGCCCGGGACAGCTACGAGCAGTACTTC | CASSARDSYEQYF
TRBD1 | TRBJ2-7 | TRBV19 | . | TGTGCCAGTCGGGAAAGTGACAGGGTCTCCTACGAGCAGTACTTC | CASRESDRVSYEQYF
. | TRBJ1-2 | TRBV10-3 | . | TGTGCCATCAGTGGGGGACAAGACGCTAACTATGGCTACACCTTC | CAISGGQDANYGYTF
. | TRBJ2-3 | TRBV5-4 | . | TGTGCCAGCAGCTTGGAGAGAACAGATACGCAGTATTTT | CASSLERTDTQYF
. | TRBJ1-2 | TRBV7-9 | few | TGTGCCAGCAGCTATGGGGAGAACTATGGCTACACCTTC | CASSYGENYGYTF
TRBD1 | TRBJ1-1 | TRBV25-1 | . | TGTGCCAGCAGTGAGGGCAGGGGGTGGGACACTGAAGCTTTCTTT | CASSEGRGWDTEAFF
. | TRBJ1-6 | TRBV5-4 | few | TGTGCCAGCAGGCTACAGGGTGGTAATTCACCCCTCCACTTT | CASRLQGGNSPLHF
. | TRBJ1-2 | TRBV6-5 | . | TGTGCCAGCAGTTACTCCGGGGGGCTCTCTGGCTACACCTTC | CASSYSGGLSGYTF
. | TRBJ2-3 | TRBV5-1 | . | TGCGCCAGCAGCGACGGGGGAAGCACAGATACGCAGTATTTT | CASSDGGSTDTQYF
TRBD1 | TRBJ2-5 | TRBV3-1/TRBV3-2 | . | TGTGCCAGCAGCCGGCGGACAGGGCGGGGAGAGACCCAGTACTTC | CASSRRTGRGETQYF
. | TRBJ2-7 | TRBV5-1 | . | TGCGCCAGCAGCTTGGTTACAGGGAATGCCTACGAGCAGTACTTC | CASSLVTGNAYEQYF
TRBD1 | TRBJ1-2 | TRBV6-5 | few | TGTGCCAGCAGTTACGAGGGGGCACGAGGTGGCTACACCTTC | CASSYEGARGGYTF
. | TRBJ1-3 | TRBV5-4 | . | TGTGCCAGCAGCTCGACTCTCGGGGGAAACACCATATATTTT | CASSSTLGGNTIYF
TRBD1 | TRBJ1-4 | TRBV7-2 | once | TGTGCCAGCAGCCCCCGGACAGGGGGCATAGGTGAAAAACTGTTTTTT | CASSPRTGGIGEKLFF
TRBD1 | TRBJ1-6 | TRBV5-1 | . | TGCGCCAGCAGCTTGATGACAGGGGATAATTCACCCCTCCACTTT | CASSLMTGDNSPLHF
TRBD1 | TRBJ1-2 | TRBV5-1 | . | TGCGCCAGCAGCGCCGGACAGGGACACTATGGCTACACCTTC | CASSAGQGHYGYTF
TRBD1 | TRBJ1-2 | TRBV5-6 | . | TGTGCCAGCAGCTTATACGGACAGGGACTTTATGGCTACACCTTC | CASSLYGQGLYGYTF
. | TRBJ2-7 | TRBV7-9 | . | TGTGCCAGCAGCTCCCCTGAGGCGACCAGGGGCTCCTACGAGCAGTACTTC | CASSSPEATRGSYEQYF
. | TRBJ2-3 | TRBV11-3 | . | TGTGCCAGCAGCCCCACCCAGACAGATACGCAGTATTTT | CASSPTQTDTQYF
TRBD1 | TRBJ2-5 | TRBV7-7 | . | TGTGCTAGCAGCCAGGACAGGGGCCCGGAGACCCAGTACTTC | CASSQDRGPETQYF
TRBD1 | TRBJ2-2 | TRBV25-1 | . | TGTGCCAGCAGTACCCAAGCGGGACAGGGGGCCGGGGAGCTGTTTTTT | CASSTQAGQGAGELFF
TRBD1 | TRBJ1-2 | TRBV24-1 | . | TGTGCCACCAGTGAGAGCATCCGGGACAGGTATCTCCATGGCTACACCTTC | CATSESIRDRYLHGYTF